The clone carrying this TCR beta chain showed up just a few times. Its antigen is unidentified. The data were obtained in a study of early T cells in non-severe SARS-CoV-2 infection. Overall study: With bulk RNA from unsorted whole blood as input, sequencing yielded unpaired chains. Broader study findings: Sequences matched to VDJdb favored anti-spike CD8 responses, while private and CD4 specificities were missed.

Unique molecular identifiers (one per individual cDNA molecule) were attached. TCRdb redid the calling of the 5' RACE reads with MiXCR, one entry per CDR3 protein. This table has 85,000 to 100,000 distinct CDR3 sequences, over 15% appearing once. Germline CDR1 reads LGHNA; CDR2 reads YSLEER. CDR3 length: 16 residues. Unmatched junction bases numbered 5, after V lost 0 bases and J lost 4 bases. The V and J genes are TRBV4-3 and TRBJ2-1; TRBD1 matches at 8 bases. This TCR derives from an adult who was a healthcare worker with PCR-confirmed SARS-CoV-2 infection or an uninfected control (not recorded which). Sequenced material: whole blood. In DNA form, the CDR3 reads TGCGCCAGCAGCCAAGAGCAGGGGGCCTGGTACAATGAGCAGTTCTTC. It codes for CASSQEQGAWYNEQFF.